The entry below gives a single T cell receptor beta chain sequence along with its context. V lost 2 bases and J 6 bases, leaving 14 bases between the germline ends. CDR1 is MDHEN, CDR2 SYDVKM, per germline. The CDR3 is made up of 15 amino acids. This table comes from immunoSEQ multiplex PCR, and its TCRdb copy is limited to in-frame clones, with some not included. The table records 25,000 to 35,000 clones, 86% of them present only once. This sample stems from a study of blood T cell repertoires in COVID-19. This sequence joins TRBV28 and TRBJ2-1, with a possible D match to TRBD1 (6 bases). The TCR was taken from a human donor with active COVID-19. The donor label of this sample is uncertain. Sequenced sample: peripheral blood. CDR3 coding DNA: TGTGCCAGCAGTTTACCCCGACAGGCAGGCAATGAGCAGTTCTTC. This codes for CASSLPRQAGNEQFF.